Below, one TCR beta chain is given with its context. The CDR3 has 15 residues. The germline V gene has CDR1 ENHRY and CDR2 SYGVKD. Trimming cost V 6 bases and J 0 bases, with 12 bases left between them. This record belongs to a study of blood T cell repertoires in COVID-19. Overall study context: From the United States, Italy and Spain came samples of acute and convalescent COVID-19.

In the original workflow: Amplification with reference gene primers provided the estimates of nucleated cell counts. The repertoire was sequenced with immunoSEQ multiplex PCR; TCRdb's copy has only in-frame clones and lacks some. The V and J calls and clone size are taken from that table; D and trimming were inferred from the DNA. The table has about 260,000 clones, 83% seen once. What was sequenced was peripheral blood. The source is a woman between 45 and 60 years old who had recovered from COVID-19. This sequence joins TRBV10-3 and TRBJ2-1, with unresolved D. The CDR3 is CAISGLETSYNEQFF. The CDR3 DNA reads TGTGCCATCAGCGGCCTGGAGACCTCCTACAATGAGCAGTTCTTC.